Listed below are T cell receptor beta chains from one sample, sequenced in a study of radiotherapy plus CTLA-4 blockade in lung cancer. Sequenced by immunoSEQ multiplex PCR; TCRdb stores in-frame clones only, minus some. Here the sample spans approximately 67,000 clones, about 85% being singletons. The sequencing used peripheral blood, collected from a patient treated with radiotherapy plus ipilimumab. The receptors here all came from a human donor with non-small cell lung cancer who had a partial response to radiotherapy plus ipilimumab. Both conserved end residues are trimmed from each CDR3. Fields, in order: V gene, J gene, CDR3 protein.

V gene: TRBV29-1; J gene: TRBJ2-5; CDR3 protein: SGRRLAGGPSQETQY
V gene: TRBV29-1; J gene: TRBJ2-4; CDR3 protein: SVPDRGRNIQY
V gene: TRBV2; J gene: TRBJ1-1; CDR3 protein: ASGVGQGTEAF
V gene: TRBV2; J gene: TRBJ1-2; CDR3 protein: ASSDPGGYGYT
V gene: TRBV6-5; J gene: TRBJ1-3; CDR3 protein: ASSLDRGGNTIY
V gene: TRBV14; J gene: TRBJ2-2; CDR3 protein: ASSQFSGELF
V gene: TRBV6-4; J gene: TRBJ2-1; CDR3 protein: ASRGGYNEQF
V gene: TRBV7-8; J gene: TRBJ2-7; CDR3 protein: ASSLVRQGAYEQY
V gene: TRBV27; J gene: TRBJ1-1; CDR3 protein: ASSSRTEAF
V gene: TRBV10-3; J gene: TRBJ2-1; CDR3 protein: AISGEVGGLSNEQF
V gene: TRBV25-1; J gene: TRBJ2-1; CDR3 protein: ASSEREGYNEQF
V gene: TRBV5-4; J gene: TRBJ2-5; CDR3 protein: ASSLRTGSGETQY
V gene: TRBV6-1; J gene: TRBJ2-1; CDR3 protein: ASKLAWNSYNEQF
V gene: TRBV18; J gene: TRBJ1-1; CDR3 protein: ASSVGGENTEAF
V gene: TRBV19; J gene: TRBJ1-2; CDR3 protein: ASSKGQGAGYGYT
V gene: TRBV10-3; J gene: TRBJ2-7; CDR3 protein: AISGGTGTYEQY
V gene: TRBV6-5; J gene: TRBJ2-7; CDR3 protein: ASSYFRTGIPYEQY
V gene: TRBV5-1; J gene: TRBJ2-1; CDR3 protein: ASSSAGGAENEQF
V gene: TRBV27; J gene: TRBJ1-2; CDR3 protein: ASSFRGGYGYT
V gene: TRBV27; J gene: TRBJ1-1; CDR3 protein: ASSLNRNTEAF
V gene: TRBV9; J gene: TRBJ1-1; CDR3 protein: ASSQGGRMNTEAF
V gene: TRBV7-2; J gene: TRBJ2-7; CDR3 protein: ASSRFEGVSYEQY
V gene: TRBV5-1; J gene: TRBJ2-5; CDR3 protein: ASSSGQAKETQY
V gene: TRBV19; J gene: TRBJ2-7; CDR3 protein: ASSMIRGYEQY
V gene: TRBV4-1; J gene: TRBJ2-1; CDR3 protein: ASSQDGGTPRGEQF
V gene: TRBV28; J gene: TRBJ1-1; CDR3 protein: ASSFGAGDTEAF
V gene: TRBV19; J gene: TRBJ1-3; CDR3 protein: ASSINGGNTIY
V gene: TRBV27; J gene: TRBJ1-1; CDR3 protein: ASSLIGDRTEAF
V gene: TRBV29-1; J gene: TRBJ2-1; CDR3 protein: SVEGQGSNEQF
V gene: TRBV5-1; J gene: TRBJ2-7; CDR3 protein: ASSGGSGRVHEQY
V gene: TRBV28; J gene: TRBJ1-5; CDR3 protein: ASSPGDRAAQPQH
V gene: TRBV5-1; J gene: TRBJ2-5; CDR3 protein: ASSSNSGNQETQY
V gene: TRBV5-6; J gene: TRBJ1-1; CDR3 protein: ASSFGQGDTEAF
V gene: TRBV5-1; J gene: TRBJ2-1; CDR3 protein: ASSWGLAGAYNEQF
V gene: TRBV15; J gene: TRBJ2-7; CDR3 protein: ATSRGQGEGHEQY
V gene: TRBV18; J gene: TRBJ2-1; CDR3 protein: ASSPPGHLSSYNEQF
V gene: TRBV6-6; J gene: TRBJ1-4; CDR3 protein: ASSPPGLDEKLF
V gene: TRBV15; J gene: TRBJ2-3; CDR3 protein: ATSGTGRATDTQY
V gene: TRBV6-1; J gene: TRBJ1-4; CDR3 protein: ASRRGTDGEKLF
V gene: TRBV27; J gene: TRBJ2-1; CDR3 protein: ASSSGQGSYNEQF
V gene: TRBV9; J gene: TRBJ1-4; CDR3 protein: ASSPWTGEGEKLF
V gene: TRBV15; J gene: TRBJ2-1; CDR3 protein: ATSPERPFPNEQF
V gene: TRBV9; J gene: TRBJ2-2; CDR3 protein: ASSADLTSGINTGELF
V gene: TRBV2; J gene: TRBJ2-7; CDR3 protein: ASSEPRGQGYEQY
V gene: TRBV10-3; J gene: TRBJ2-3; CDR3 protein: AISESGLAGGPRDTQY
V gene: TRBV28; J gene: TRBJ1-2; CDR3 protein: ASIRANRDRVPNYGYT
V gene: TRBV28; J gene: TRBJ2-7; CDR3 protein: ASSPRPMRRDEQY
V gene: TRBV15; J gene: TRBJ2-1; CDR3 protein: ATSRLAETNEQF
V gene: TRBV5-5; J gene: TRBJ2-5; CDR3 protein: ASSETGTKETQY
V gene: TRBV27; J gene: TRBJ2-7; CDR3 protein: ASSRGQGKYEQY
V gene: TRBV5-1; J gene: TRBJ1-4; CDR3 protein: ASSDPQGPNEKLF
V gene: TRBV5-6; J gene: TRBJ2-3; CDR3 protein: ASSLGPRADTQY
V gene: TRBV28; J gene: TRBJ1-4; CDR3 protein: ASSGPGAANEKLF
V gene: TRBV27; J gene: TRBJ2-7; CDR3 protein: ASSLWLAGNSSYEQY